The clone carrying this T cell receptor (beta chain) was picked up many times. Its antigen remains unidentified. Separate cDNA molecules each had unique molecular identifiers attached to them. TCRdb re-called the 5' RACE reads with MiXCR, one entry per CDR3 protein. The table lists some 96,000 distinct CDR3 sequences, 13% of them singletons, with 2% to 2.5% in the top ten. The sample comes from a study of early T cells in non-severe SARS-CoV-2 infection. Study-wide results and limits: CD4 and private specificities were missed by VDJdb matching, which favored anti-spike CD8 responses.

The CDR3 has 17 amino acids. Germline-derived CDR1 and CDR2 are DFQATT and SNEGSKA (reference sequence). The ends were cut back, 6 bases at V and 0 bases at J, with 20 bases in the middle. This TCR was recovered from an adult who was a healthcare worker with PCR-confirmed SARS-CoV-2 infection or an uninfected control (not recorded which). This sequence joins TRBV20-1 and TRBJ1-4; D is ambiguous. Sequenced: whole blood. The CDR3 DNA sequence: TGCAGTGCCCGTAGAAAACCGACGGTCGCAACTAATGAAAAACTGTTTTTT. This codes for CSARRKPTVATNEKLFF.